The 11 T cell receptor beta chains below come from one sample, sequenced in a study of T cell clonality in common variable immunodeficiency. TCRdb's copy holds only in-frame clones and misses some; the assay was immunoSEQ multiplex PCR. The sample holds 52,000 or so clones, and no clone turns up only once. Sequencing was done on a sample of peripheral blood mononuclear cells. These receptors originate from a person aged 18-70 years in good health.

This clone turned up a few times. The read terminates 3 residues ahead of where the CDR3 ends, so the germline J gene completes it. The chain links TRBV13 to TRBJ1-3; D is undetermined. The V end was cut by 5 bases, the J end by 4 bases, with 12 bases between. CDR3 size: 14 residues. CDR1 and CDR2 (germline): PRHDT, FYEKMQ (reference sequence). The CDR3: CASSTLGGGNTIYF. Incomplete CDR3 DNA: TGTGCCAGCAGCACCCTCGGAGGGGGAAACACC.

This clone has a count of ten or more. With the read ending 3 residues before the CDR3 end, the germline J gene is used to fill in that end. The chain links TRBV28 to TRBJ1-4; D gene ambiguous. V was clipped by 6 bases and J by 7 bases, with 3 bases between them. The germline V gene encodes CDR1 MDHEN and CDR2 SYDVKM. The CDR3 consists of 10 residues. CDR3 sequence: CASSREKLFF. The sequenced CDR3 bases are TGTGCCAGCAGCCGTGAAAAA.

This clone was counted a few times. The CDR3 extends 3 residues past the end of the read, so its final part is completed from the germline J gene. This chain uses TRBV7-2 with TRBJ1-1, with a possible D match to TRBD1 (5 bases). CDR1 is SGHTA, CDR2 FQGNSA, per germline. The length of the CDR3 is 15 residues. The sequenced CDR3 bases are TGTGCCAGCAGCGCCCTACTAGCGGGGCAAGAGACC. Translated, it gives CASSALLAGQET. In full, the CDR3 is CASSALLAGQETAFF.

This clone was picked up many times. The sequence runs out 3 residues before the end of the CDR3; the remainder is reconstructed from the germline J gene. The chain employs TRBV7-2 and TRBJ2-4; 10 bases agree with TRBD1. Per the germline V gene, CDR1 is SGHTA and CDR2 is FQGNSA. Trimming cost V 4 bases and J 6 bases; bases outside gene matches: 3. The CDR3 consists of 14 residues. The CDR3 DNA, read in part, is TGTGCCAGCAGCTGGGGGACAGGGGTAAACATT. Translated: CASSWGTGVNI. The entire CDR3 sequence reads CASSWGTGVNIQYF.

Concerning this clone itself: With the read ending 3 residues before the CDR3 end, the germline J gene is used to fill in that end. The chain has TRBV6-1 and TRBJ1-4; D uncertain. CDR1 MNHNS and CDR2 SASEGT come from the germline V gene. CDR3 size: 14 residues. The DNA read from the CDR3 is TGTGCCAGCAGTGAAAGCCAGGCCAATTCACCA. This encodes CASSESQANSP. The whole CDR3 protein reads CASSESQANSPLFF.

Many counts were recorded for this clone. The part of the CDR3 DNA that was read is TGTGCCAGCAGCAGGGACAGGGTGGAG. Translating it yields CASSRDRVE. The complete CDR3 protein is CASSRDRVEAFF. This chain connects TRBV7-2 to TRBJ1-1, with 9 positions matching TRBD1. The sequence runs out 3 residues before the end of the CDR3; the remainder is reconstructed from the germline J gene. The germline V gene has CDR1 SGHTA and CDR2 FQGNSA. The CDR3 sequence is 12 residues long.

This clone was seen at least ten times. The DNA ends 3 residues before the CDR3 does, and the rest of the CDR3 is filled in from the germline J gene. The chain employs TRBV6-2 or TRBV6-3 and TRBJ2-6; D may be TRBD1 (5 bases). The CDR3 runs 14 residues. Deletions cut 6 bases from V and 6 bases from J, with 12 bases between. From germline, CDR1 is MNHEY and CDR2 SVGEGT. CDR3 sequence: CASRVAGQANVLTF. The sequenced part of the CDR3 DNA is TGTGCCAGCAGAGTCGCAGGGCAGGCCAACGTC.

This clone occurred many times. The read finishes 3 residues shy of the CDR3 end, and the germline J gene is used to complete it. The sample has other DNA sequences that encode this CDR3 too. The chain combines TRBV7-2 with TRBJ1-3; 8 bases are shared with TRBD1. V trimming: 5 bases; J trimming: 4 bases; junction bases outside the gene matches: 7. This CDR3 comprises 15 residues. CDR1 SGHTA and CDR2 FQGNSA come from the germline V gene. CDR3 DNA, as far as it was read: TGTGCCAGCAGCCCTCAGGGGGCGATCGGAAACACC. Translated, it gives CASSPQGAIGNT. The full CDR3 protein reads CASSPQGAIGNTIYF.

This clone was counted only a few times. The junction differs from germline at one of its ends, possibly a read error. Other DNA sequences within the sample encode an identical CDR3. Here the CDR3 reads CASSPQGAIGNTIYF. The sequenced CDR3 bases are TGTGCCAGCAGCCCTCAGGGGGCGATCGGAAACACA. The chain uses TRBV7-2 and TRBJ1-3; 8 bases line up with TRBD1. The read terminates 3 residues before the CDR3 end, so the remaining end is supplied by the germline J gene. This CDR3 comprises 15 residues. The germline gives CDR1 SGHTA, CDR2 FQGNSA.

In its sample, this clone was seen many times. The read halts 3 residues ahead of the CDR3 end, with the missing end drawn from the germline J gene. This sequence joins TRBV20-1 and TRBJ2-4; TRBD1 aligns across 10 bases. This CDR3 comprises 14 residues. Germline V CDR1 and CDR2: DFQATT, SNEGSKA (reference sequence). The CDR3 here is CSATRQGASDGQYF. The CDR3 DNA, read in part, is TGCAGTGCGACACGACAGGGGGCGAGCGATGGT.

This clone was recorded at least ten times. Sequencing ends 3 residues short of the CDR3 end; the germline J gene provides the rest. The chain combines TRBV6-1 with TRBJ1-6; D is unresolved. This CDR3 region has 14 residues. Germline CDR1 and CDR2: MNHNS and SASEGT. V gave up 4 bases and J gave up 2 bases, with 6 bases separating them. CDR3 in amino acids: CASSAGPYNSPLHF. The CDR3 DNA, read in part, is TGTGCCAGCAGTGCAGGTCCCTATAATTCACCC.